These 4 T cell receptor beta chains share one sample of origin, sequenced in a study of blood T cells in healthy people across ages. Through a sample-barcoded 5' primer and a J-beta primer mix, a second PCR was run for about 6 to 12 cycles. In TCRdb, the 5' RACE reads were re-called with MiXCR into one record per CDR3 protein. The sample gives over 1,200,000 distinct CDR3 sequences, approximately 63% of which show up once; roughly 6.3% is in the top ten. The source material was blood. The receptor set was obtained from a man between 18 and 35 years old in good health.

The rearrangement uses TRBV6-6 and TRBJ2-7, with D perhaps TRBD1 or TRBD2 (6 bases each). The ends were cut back, 4 bases at V and 0 bases at J, with 13 bases in the middle. The germline V gene encodes CDR1 MNHNY and CDR2 SVGAGI (reference sequence). The CDR3 spans 15 residues. The CDR3 sequence: CASSLSGDSSYEQYF. For the CDR3, the DNA is TGTGCCAGCAGTTTGTCAGGGGACTCCTCCTACGAGCAGTACTTC.

The chain is built from TRBV6-2 or TRBV6-3 and TRBJ2-2; 7 bases are shared with TRBD1. Germline CDR1 MNHEY, CDR2 SVGEGT. The CDR3 is made up of 16 amino acids. With V trimmed by 7 bases and J by 6 bases, 14 bases remained unmatched. Here the CDR3 reads CASKLTGAISAGELFF. The CDR3 bases are TGTGCCAGCAAATTAACAGGGGCGATATCTGCCGGGGAGCTGTTTTTT.

The V gene is TRBV4-2, the J gene TRBJ1-2, with TRBD1 matching 7 bases. With V trimmed by 3 bases and J by 5 bases, 9 bases remained unmatched. CDR1 is LGHNA and CDR2 is YNFKEQ in the germline V gene. The CDR3 covers 15 residues. Here the CDR3 DNA reads TGTGCCAGCAGCCAGGTCGACAGGGACCATTATGGCTACACCTTC. Translated, it gives CASSQVDRDHYGYTF.

The rearrangement links TRBV20-1 to TRBJ2-3; 10 bases line up with TRBD2. The length of the CDR3 is 15 residues. After removal of 5 bases from V and 4 bases from J, the junction contained 9 bases not matched to a gene. Germline CDR1 DFQATT, CDR2 SNEGSKA (reference sequence). The CDR3 coding sequence is TGCAGTGCTGACGACCAAGCGGGAGGGGCAGATACGCAGTATTTT. Translation: CSADDQAGGADTQYF.